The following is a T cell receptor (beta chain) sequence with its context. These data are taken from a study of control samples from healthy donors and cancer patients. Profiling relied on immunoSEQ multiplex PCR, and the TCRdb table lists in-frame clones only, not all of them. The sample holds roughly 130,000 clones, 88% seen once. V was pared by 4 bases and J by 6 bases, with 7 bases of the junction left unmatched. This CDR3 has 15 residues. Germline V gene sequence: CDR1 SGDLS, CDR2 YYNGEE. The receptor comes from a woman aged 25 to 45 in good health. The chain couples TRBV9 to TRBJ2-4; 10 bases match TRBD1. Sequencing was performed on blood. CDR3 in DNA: TGTGCCAGCAGCACCGGGACAGGGGACCGAAACATTCAGTACTTC. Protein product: CASSTGTGDRNIQYF.